Listed below are T cell receptor beta chains from one sample, sequenced in a study of blood T cell repertoires in COVID-19. Clones were sequenced by immunoSEQ multiplex PCR, and TCRdb holds only the in-frame ones, with some missing. The sample has some 250,000 clones; around 90% are singletons. Material: peripheral blood. All receptors come from a woman aged 30 to 39 with acute or convalescent COVID-19. The CDR3 runs from the conserved cysteine through the conserved F or W. A D gene is named only where the DNA matches it firmly. Rows give clone size only sometimes, using once, few, many, or a class for an expanded clone.

size: -; J: TRBJ2-1; V: TRBV7-7; D: TRBD2; DNA: TGTGCTAGCAGCTTACTAGCGGGAGCCGGGGTCACCTACAATGAGCAGTTCTTC; CDR3: CASSLLAGAGVTYNEQFF
size: -; J: TRBJ2-7; V: TRBV6-5; D: -; DNA: TGTGCCACCAAAACCGAAAGGGGGTTCTACGAGCAGTACTTC; CDR3: CATKTERGFYEQYF
size: -; J: TRBJ2-2; V: TRBV4-1; D: TRBD1; DNA: TGCGCCAGCAGCCAGAGCATACGGACAGGAAACACCGGGGAGCTGTTTTTT; CDR3: CASSQSIRTGNTGELFF
size: -; J: TRBJ2-7; V: TRBV6-5; D: TRBD2; DNA: TGTGCCAGCAGTTACTCACGAGGGGAGGGCTACGAGCAGTACTTC; CDR3: CASSYSRGEGYEQYF
size: -; J: TRBJ2-3; V: TRBV15; D: TRBD1; DNA: TGTGCCACCAGCAGAGACCCACAGGGGGAGATATCCACAGATACGCAGTATTTT; CDR3: CATSRDPQGEISTDTQYF
size: -; J: TRBJ2-3; V: TRBV5-8; D: -; DNA: TGTGCCAGTTCGATTTGGGCGGATACGCAGTATTTT; CDR3: CASSIWADTQYF
size: -; J: TRBJ1-6; V: TRBV6-5; D: TRBD1; DNA: TGTGCCAGCAGTTACCGGGGACAGGGAGATTCACCCCTCCACTTT; CDR3: CASSYRGQGDSPLHF
size: -; J: TRBJ2-1; V: TRBV3-1/TRBV3-2; D: -; DNA: TGTGCCAGCAGCCAAGATGCGGGATCCTACAATGAGCAGTTCTTC; CDR3: CASSQDAGSYNEQFF
size: -; J: TRBJ1-4; V: TRBV4-1; D: TRBD1; DNA: TGCGCCAGTGCGGGACAGGGGGCAACTAATGAAAAACTGTTTTTT; CDR3: CASAGQGATNEKLFF
size: -; J: TRBJ1-1; V: TRBV18; D: TRBD1; DNA: TGTGCCAGCCCGGGACAGGGCAGTAGGACTGAAGCTTTCTTT; CDR3: CASPGQGSRTEAFF
size: -; J: TRBJ2-1; V: TRBV27; D: -; DNA: TGTGCCAGCAGTTTGCTGGGGGCAGATGAGCAGTTCTTC; CDR3: CASSLLGADEQFF
size: -; J: TRBJ2-7; V: TRBV6-2/TRBV6-3; D: -; DNA: TGTGCCAGCAGTTATGGGACTCCACGGGAGCAGTACTTC; CDR3: CASSYGTPREQYF
size: -; J: TRBJ2-7; V: TRBV5-1; D: TRBD1; DNA: TGCGCCAGCAAGTCCCTCCAGGGGGCTGATCACGAGCAGTACTTC; CDR3: CASKSLQGADHEQYF
size: -; J: TRBJ2-7; V: TRBV24-1; D: -; DNA: TGTGCCACCAGTGATACAGAATTACGATGGTACGAGCAGTACTTC; CDR3: CATSDTELRWYEQYF
size: -; J: TRBJ2-7; V: TRBV6-2/TRBV6-3; D: TRBD1; DNA: TGTGCCAGCAGTTTTTGGTCGACAGGGATTACCTACGAGCAGTACTTC; CDR3: CASSFWSTGITYEQYF
size: -; J: TRBJ1-4; V: TRBV5-1; D: TRBD1; DNA: TGCGCCAGCGCAGGGGGCGCAGCGGAGGATGAAAAACTGTTTTTT; CDR3: CASAGGAAEDEKLFF
size: -; J: TRBJ2-7; V: TRBV7-2; D: TRBD1; DNA: TGTGCCAGGGACAGGGGGCGTTCTGGTCGGTCCTACGAGCAGTACTTC; CDR3: CARDRGRSGRSYEQYF
size: -; J: TRBJ2-7; V: TRBV5-1; D: -; DNA: TGCGCCAGCAGCTCCACGCCGGACACCTCCTACGAGCAGTACTTC; CDR3: CASSSTPDTSYEQYF
size: -; J: TRBJ2-1; V: TRBV7-9; D: -; DNA: TGTGCCAGCAGCTTAAGCGTCAATGAGCAGTTCTTC; CDR3: CASSLSVNEQFF
size: -; J: TRBJ1-1; V: TRBV5-1; D: -; DNA: TGCGCCAGCGGTCGGGGGGACACTGAAGCTTTCTTT; CDR3: CASGRGDTEAFF
size: -; J: TRBJ2-7; V: TRBV10-3; D: -; DNA: TGTGCCGTATCAACCCCCGTACAGGGTTTGTACGAGCAGTACTTC; CDR3: CAVSTPVQGLYEQYF
size: -; J: TRBJ1-6; V: TRBV27; D: -; DNA: TGTGCCAGCAGGTACAGCTTCTCCTATAATTCACCCCTCCACTTT; CDR3: CASRYSFSYNSPLHF
size: -; J: TRBJ2-2; V: TRBV7-9; D: TRBD2; DNA: TGTGCCAGCAGCAACTATCTAGCGGGAGACTCGAACACCGGGGAGCTGTTTTTT; CDR3: CASSNYLAGDSNTGELFF
size: -; J: TRBJ2-7; V: TRBV19; D: TRBD1; DNA: TGTGCCAGTAGTATGATGCCAGGGGGCGAGCAGTACTTC; CDR3: CASSMMPGGEQYF
size: -; J: TRBJ2-7; V: TRBV6-2/TRBV6-3; D: TRBD1; DNA: TGTGCCAGCAGCCTAAAACGGGTGGGGACAGGGGTCTCCTACGAGCAGTACTTC; CDR3: CASSLKRVGTGVSYEQYF
size: -; J: TRBJ2-1; V: TRBV10-3; D: TRBD2; DNA: TGTGCCATCACCAAAGCGGCTAGCGGGCCTTTCTCCTACAATGAGCAGTTCTTC; CDR3: CAITKAASGPFSYNEQFF
size: -; J: TRBJ2-5; V: TRBV30; D: TRBD2; DNA: TGTGCCTGGAGTGTAATATTAGCGGGAGTTGGGGAGACCCAGTACTTC; CDR3: CAWSVILAGVGETQYF
size: few; J: TRBJ2-1; V: TRBV7-2; D: TRBD2; DNA: TGTGCCAGCAGCTGGACTAGCCGTGAGCAGTTCTTC; CDR3: CASSWTSREQFF
size: -; J: TRBJ1-4; V: TRBV28; D: TRBD1; DNA: TGTGCCAGCAGTCCTACTCCGGGACAGTCGATAAGATATTTT; CDR3: CASSPTPGQSIRYF
size: -; J: TRBJ2-7; V: TRBV4-2; D: -; DNA: TGTGCCAGCAGCCAAGGGCCCCTAGCGACTGGCTCCTACGAGCAGTACTTC; CDR3: CASSQGPLATGSYEQYF
size: -; J: TRBJ2-3; V: TRBV9; D: -; DNA: TGTGCCAGCAGCGTCCAGGGTAGAGAAACAGATACGCAGTATTTT; CDR3: CASSVQGRETDTQYF
size: -; J: TRBJ1-2; V: TRBV4-2; D: TRBD1; DNA: TGTGCCAGCAGCCAAGATGGGACAGGGGGCGCGGGTTATGGCTACACCTTC; CDR3: CASSQDGTGGAGYGYTF
size: -; J: TRBJ1-6; V: TRBV19; D: TRBD1; DNA: TGTGCCAGTAGCTCGGGACAGAGCTATAATTCACCCCTCCACTTT; CDR3: CASSSGQSYNSPLHF
size: few; J: TRBJ1-1; V: TRBV4-3; D: -; DNA: TGCGCCAGCAGCACACGGGACACAAACACTGAAGCTTTCTTT; CDR3: CASSTRDTNTEAFF
size: -; J: TRBJ2-1; V: TRBV27; D: -; DNA: TGTGCCAGCAGTACCCCGGACAGCTACAATGAGCAGTTCTTC; CDR3: CASSTPDSYNEQFF
size: -; J: TRBJ2-5; V: TRBV11-3; D: TRBD1; DNA: TGTGCCAGCAGCTTAGATCTAAGGGGGCCAGAGACCCAGTACTTC; CDR3: CASSLDLRGPETQYF
size: -; J: TRBJ1-3; V: TRBV18; D: -; DNA: TGTGCCAGCTCACCGGGAGGGACGGCTGGAAACACCATATATTTT; CDR3: CASSPGGTAGNTIYF
size: once; J: TRBJ2-7; V: TRBV4-2; D: TRBD2; DNA: TGTGCCAGCAGCCAAGGACTAGCCATCTCCTACGAGCAGTACTTC; CDR3: CASSQGLAISYEQYF
size: once; J: TRBJ2-7; V: TRBV19; D: TRBD1; DNA: TGTGCCAGTAGACCACAGGGGGCAGGCTCCTACGAGCAGTACTTC; CDR3: CASRPQGAGSYEQYF
size: -; J: TRBJ2-2; V: TRBV6-2/TRBV6-3; D: TRBD1; DNA: TGTGCCAGCAGTTATGTCAGGGACAGCACCGGGGAGCTGTTTTTT; CDR3: CASSYVRDSTGELFF
size: -; J: TRBJ2-5; V: TRBV11-3; D: -; DNA: TGTGCCAGCAGCTTAGGCAGGAGGGAGACCCAGTACTTC; CDR3: CASSLGRRETQYF
size: -; J: TRBJ2-3; V: TRBV30; D: -; DNA: TGTGCCTGGAGTGATGTGGGCGGGAGCACAGATACGCAGTATTTT; CDR3: CAWSDVGGSTDTQYF
size: -; J: TRBJ2-7; V: TRBV6-6; D: -; DNA: TGTGCCAGCAGTTACACTCCTTCGAGCTCCTACGAGCAGTACTTC; CDR3: CASSYTPSSSYEQYF
size: -; J: TRBJ1-5; V: TRBV6-1; D: TRBD1; DNA: TGTGCCAGCAGTGATGACAGGGGTAGCAATCAGCCCCAGCATTTT; CDR3: CASSDDRGSNQPQHF
size: -; J: TRBJ2-6; V: TRBV11-2; D: TRBD1; DNA: TGTGCCAGCAGCTTAGATCCGGGGACAGGGGTCTCTGGGGCCAACGTCCTGACTTTC; CDR3: CASSLDPGTGVSGANVLTF
size: -; J: TRBJ2-5; V: TRBV4-1; D: TRBD2; DNA: TGCGCCAGCAGCTTTCGACTAGCGGCTCAAGAGACCCAGTACTTC; CDR3: CASSFRLAAQETQYF
size: -; J: TRBJ2-4; V: TRBV12-3/TRBV12-4; D: -; DNA: TGTGCCAGCAGTCGAGGGTTGTGGAACATTCAGTACTTC; CDR3: CASSRGLWNIQYF
size: once; J: TRBJ2-7; V: TRBV5-1; D: -; DNA: TGCGCCAGCAGACGAACGGACAGCTCCTACGAGCAGTACTTC; CDR3: CASRRTDSSYEQYF
size: -; J: TRBJ2-7; V: TRBV12-3/TRBV12-4; D: -; DNA: TGTGCCAGCACCAAGAATCCGGGGAAAGAGCAGTACTTC; CDR3: CASTKNPGKEQYF
size: once; J: TRBJ1-2; V: TRBV14; D: -; DNA: TGTGCCAGCAGCCAAGCAGGAATCTATGGCTACACCTTC; CDR3: CASSQAGIYGYTF
size: -; J: TRBJ2-1; V: TRBV24-1; D: TRBD2; DNA: TGTGCCACCAGTGATTACGGGACTAGCGAGTACAATGAGCAGTTCTTC; CDR3: CATSDYGTSEYNEQFF
size: -; J: TRBJ2-5; V: TRBV6-5; D: -; DNA: TGTGCCAGCAGTTATTCCGAACTGAAAGAGACCCAGTACTTC; CDR3: CASSYSELKETQYF
size: -; J: TRBJ1-1; V: TRBV9; D: TRBD1; DNA: TGTGCCAGCAGCGCACGGGACAGGGGACAGAACACTGAAGCTTTCTTT; CDR3: CASSARDRGQNTEAFF
size: -; J: TRBJ2-5; V: TRBV29-1; D: TRBD1; DNA: TGCAGCGTAACAGGACAGGGGAGTCAAGAGACCCAGTACTTC; CDR3: CSVTGQGSQETQYF
size: -; J: TRBJ1-1; V: TRBV19; D: TRBD1; DNA: TGTGCCAGTAGCCACAGGGGGGGCTACACTGAAGCTTTCTTT; CDR3: CASSHRGGYTEAFF
size: many; J: TRBJ1-2; V: TRBV27; D: -; DNA: TGTGCCAGCAGTCCACAGCGGAAGGGCTACACCTTC; CDR3: CASSPQRKGYTF
size: -; J: TRBJ1-2; V: TRBV6-6; D: -; DNA: TGTGCCAAAACAGGGCCTCATGGCTACACCTTC; CDR3: CAKTGPHGYTF
size: -; J: TRBJ2-3; V: TRBV7-2; D: TRBD2; DNA: TGTGCCAGCAGCTTAGAACTAGCGGTCTACACAGATACGCAGTATTTT; CDR3: CASSLELAVYTDTQYF
size: -; J: TRBJ2-3; V: TRBV6-2/TRBV6-3; D: TRBD2; DNA: TGTGCCAGCACCCCACTTGGACTAGCGGGGGATACAGATACGCAGTATTTT; CDR3: CASTPLGLAGDTDTQYF
size: -; J: TRBJ2-1; V: TRBV11-2; D: TRBD2; DNA: TGTGCCAGCAGCAGCGAGATAGCGGGAGGTCAAGGGGAGCAGTTCTTC; CDR3: CASSSEIAGGQGEQFF